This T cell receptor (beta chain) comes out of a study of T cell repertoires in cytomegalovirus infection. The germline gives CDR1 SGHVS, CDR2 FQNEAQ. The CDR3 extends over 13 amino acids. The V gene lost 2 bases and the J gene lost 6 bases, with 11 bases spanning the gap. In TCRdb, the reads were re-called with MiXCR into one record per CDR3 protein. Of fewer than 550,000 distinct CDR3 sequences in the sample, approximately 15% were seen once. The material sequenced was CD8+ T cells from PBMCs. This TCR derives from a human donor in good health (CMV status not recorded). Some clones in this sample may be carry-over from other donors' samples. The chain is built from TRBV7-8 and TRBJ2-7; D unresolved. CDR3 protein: CASSLFKASEQYF. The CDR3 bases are TGTGCCAGCAGCTTATTCAAGGCCAGCGAGCAGTACTTC.